This T cell receptor (beta chain) emerged from a study of blood T cell repertoires in COVID-19. Measured with immunoSEQ multiplex PCR; TCRdb has only the in-frame clones, and not every one. The sample records 100,000 to 150,000 clones, roughly three quarters being singletons. Germline V gene sequence: CDR1 GTSNPN, CDR2 SVGIG (reference sequence). This CDR3 region has 12 residues. Trimming took 4 bases from V and 5 from J, leaving 8 bases between them. The V gene is TRBV30, the J gene TRBJ2-2, with D hard to call. This TCR was recovered from a man between 40 and 49 years old with active or convalescent COVID-19. Material: peripheral blood. Written as DNA, the CDR3 is TGTGCCTGGAATCGGTTGACCGGGGAGCTGTTTTTT. It yields the protein CAWNRLTGELFF.